These T cell receptor beta chains were read from a single sample in a study of blood T cell repertoires in COVID-19. Generated by immunoSEQ multiplex PCR, the TCRdb table keeps only in-frame clones and is missing some. This table holds tens of thousands of clones, approximately 90% found once. Sequences were obtained from peripheral blood. These receptors all come from a woman older than 75 with active COVID-19. Both conserved end residues are part of each CDR3. The D gene is left open where the match is weak. Expanded clones get a size class; other rows say once, few or many, or leave the size out.

few TRBJ2-1 TRBV19 TRBD2 TGTGCCAGTAGCACCCGGGGACTAGCGGGAGGGGTTTACAATGAGCAGTTCTTC CASSTRGLAGGVYNEQFF
NA TRBJ2-3 TRBV19 NA TGTGCCTGCACCCCGGGAACCCTTGGCGGAGATACGCAGTATTTT CACTPGTLGGDTQYF
NA TRBJ2-1 TRBV27 TRBD1 TGTGCCAGCAGTTTAAGGACAGGGGCCTACAATGAGCAGTTCTTC CASSLRTGAYNEQFF
NA TRBJ2-3 TRBV7-2 NA TGTGCCAGCAGGGTTGGAGGGGCAGATACGCAGTATTTT CASRVGGADTQYF
NA TRBJ2-2 TRBV6-1 TRBD2 TGTGCCAGCAGTGGACTAGCGGGAGGGATTGACACCGGGGAGCTGTTTTTT CASSGLAGGIDTGELFF
NA TRBJ2-1 TRBV24-1 NA TGTGCCACCAGTGATTCCGACAGCCGCTCCTACAATGAGCAGTTCTTC CATSDSDSRSYNEQFF
once TRBJ2-1 TRBV19 TRBD1 TGTGCCAGTAGCATAACAGGGGGCCAGTTCAATGAGCAGTTCTTC CASSITGGQFNEQFF
NA TRBJ2-7 TRBV5-4 TRBD2 TGTGCCAGCAGCCCACGGACTAGCGGGAGGTACGAGCAGTACTTC CASSPRTSGRYEQYF
NA TRBJ2-3 TRBV6-6 NA TGTGCCAGCAGACCTGACGGGTCTACAGATACGCAGTATTTT CASRPDGSTDTQYF
NA TRBJ2-4 TRBV11-3 NA TGTGCCAGCAGCTTAGGTGGGGGCACCTCAAACATTCAGTACTTC CASSLGGGTSNIQYF
NA TRBJ1-4 TRBV30 TRBD1 TGTGCCTGGAGTCCAGACAGGGGGGGGACCTTTTTT CAWSPDRGGTFF
few TRBJ2-5 TRBV19 NA TGTGCCAGTAGTATATTTTTCGGGGATGGAGAGACCCAGTACTTC CASSIFFGDGETQYF
NA TRBJ2-5 TRBV5-1 TRBD1 TGCGCCAGCAGCCAGGACAGGCCAGAGACCCAGTACTTC CASSQDRPETQYF
NA TRBJ1-2 TRBV7-9 TRBD1 TGTGCCAGCAGCACCGACAGGGGGAATGGCTACACCTTC CASSTDRGNGYTF
NA TRBJ2-1 TRBV7-9 NA TGTGCCAGCAGCTTAAACAGTAAGACGTACTACAATGAGCAGTTCTTC CASSLNSKTYYNEQFF
NA TRBJ2-5 TRBV6-2/TRBV6-3 TRBD2 TGTGCCAGCAGTTACTCGATCCGCAGCGGGAGAGGTGGGGAGACCCAGTACTTC CASSYSIRSGRGGETQYF
NA TRBJ2-3 TRBV7-3 TRBD2 TGTGCCAGCAGCTTAAATAGCGGGGGGGATACGCAGTATTTT CASSLNSGGDTQYF
NA TRBJ2-6 TRBV13 TRBD1 TGTGCCAGCAGCCTAATGGGCAGGGGGCGAAGTGGGGCCAACGTCCTGACTTTC CASSLMGRGRSGANVLTF
NA TRBJ1-3 TRBV2 NA TGTGCCAGCAGGCGGGGGGGAAACACCATATATTTT CASRRGGNTIYF
NA TRBJ2-5 TRBV10-3 TRBD2 TGTGCCACTAAGGCGGCGGGAGGCATTCCGGGGTACCAAGAGACCCAGTACTTC CATKAAGGIPGYQETQYF
NA TRBJ1-2 TRBV20-1 NA TGCAGTGCTCTCGGGAGCTATGGCTACACCTTC CSALGSYGYTF
once TRBJ1-2 TRBV28 TRBD1 TGTGCCAGCAGTTTATCGGTCTCCGGGACAGGGAGGCGAGTTTATGGCTACACCTTC CASSLSVSGTGRRVYGYTF
NA TRBJ2-3 TRBV19 NA TGTGCCAGTAGCCCACTCCACCCCCGCACAGATACGCAGTATTTT CASSPLHPRTDTQYF
NA TRBJ2-1 TRBV19 TRBD2 TGTGCCAGTAGTATAGATCCGAGGACTAGCGGGAAGGGTGAGCAGTTCTTC CASSIDPRTSGKGEQFF
NA TRBJ1-4 TRBV7-3 NA TGTGCCAGCAGCTTAAGAGGGCTGGTAAATGAAAAACTGTTTTTT CASSLRGLVNEKLFF
NA TRBJ1-1 TRBV7-2 TRBD1 TGTGCCAGCAGCTTAGTGGCCGGGACAGTGAACACTGAAGCTTTCTTT CASSLVAGTVNTEAFF
few TRBJ2-5 TRBV10-3 NA TGTGCCATCACCTCCTCGCCCGGTGAGACCCAGTACTTC CAITSSPGETQYF
NA TRBJ1-4 TRBV28 NA TGTGCCAGCAGCACACGGGCGGGGCAGGGTGAAAAACTGTTTTTT CASSTRAGQGEKLFF
NA TRBJ2-5 TRBV28 NA TGTGCCAGCAGTTTACCCCCAGGGAGGGAGACCCAGTACTTC CASSLPPGRETQYF
NA TRBJ1-5 TRBV2 NA TGTGCCAGCAGTCTGGACCGGGGGAGCAATCAGCCCCAGCATTTT CASSLDRGSNQPQHF
NA TRBJ2-3 TRBV4-3 TRBD1 TGCGCCAGCAGCCTTACAGGGGGCAATCAAGATACGCAGTATTTT CASSLTGGNQDTQYF
NA TRBJ2-3 TRBV5-1 NA TGCGCCAGCAGCTTTTTGAGTAGCACAGATACGCAGTATTTT CASSFLSSTDTQYF
NA TRBJ1-6 TRBV4-2 TRBD1 TGTGCCAGCAGCCATTCCGGGACAGGAGATAATTCACCCCTCCACTTT CASSHSGTGDNSPLHF
once TRBJ1-2 TRBV28 NA TGTGCCAGCAGTTCACCCTTAGGGGGGGGTGGTGGCTACACCTTC CASSSPLGGGGGYTF
NA TRBJ2-1 TRBV5-1 TRBD2 TGCGCCAGCAGCATTTTATTACCGGGACTAGCGGGGAGGAGGCAGTTCTTC CASSILLPGLAGRRQFF
once TRBJ2-5 TRBV7-2 TRBD1 TGTGCCAGCAGCTTAGGACAGGGTCGGTGGGAGACCCAGTACTTC CASSLGQGRWETQYF
NA TRBJ2-5 TRBV5-6 TRBD1 TGTGCCAGCAGCCCGCTCCTGGGACAGGGGGAAGAGACCCAGTACTTC CASSPLLGQGEETQYF
NA TRBJ2-7 TRBV9 TRBD2 TGTGCCAGCAGCGTAGTGGCTAGCGGTGGCTCCTACGAGCAGTACTTC CASSVVASGGSYEQYF
NA TRBJ1-5 TRBV2 TRBD1 TGTGCCAGCAACTCCGGGACAGGGAGCAATCAGCCCCAGCATTTT CASNSGTGSNQPQHF
NA TRBJ2-3 TRBV5-1 TRBD2 TGCGCCAGCAGCTTGGCATCGGGAGGGCCCGGTACAGATACGCAGTATTTT CASSLASGGPGTDTQYF
NA TRBJ2-1 TRBV28 NA TGTGCCAGCAGTCGCCGGGAAGAGCAGTTCTTC CASSRREEQFF
NA TRBJ1-5 TRBV6-2/TRBV6-3 NA TGTGCCAGCAGTTATTCCTCCCCCCAGCCCCAGCATTTT CASSYSSPQPQHF
NA TRBJ2-7 TRBV18 TRBD2 TGTGCCAGCTCACCAGGGGCGGGAGGTTTCTACGAGCAGTACTTC CASSPGAGGFYEQYF
NA TRBJ2-1 TRBV2 TRBD2 TGTGCCAGCGGTTTACTAGCGGGAGGGGGGAATGAGCAGTTCTTC CASGLLAGGGNEQFF
NA TRBJ2-7 TRBV27 TRBD2 TGTGCCAGCAGTACCGAGGGACTAGCGGGAGAATACGAGCAGTACTTC CASSTEGLAGEYEQYF
NA TRBJ2-2 TRBV4-2 TRBD2 TGTGCCAGCAGCCAAGTTGCTAGCGGGATCAACACCGGGGAGCTGTTTTTT CASSQVASGINTGELFF
NA TRBJ1-6 TRBV28 NA TGTGCCAGCAGACCTGGGACACGTACTCATAATTCACCCCTCCACTTT CASRPGTRTHNSPLHF
once TRBJ1-5 TRBV21-1 NA TGTGCCAGCAGCCCCAAACCCCCGGACACGAAAAGGGGGCCCCAGCATTTT CASSPKPPDTKRGPQHF
NA TRBJ2-2 TRBV7-8 TRBD2 TGTGCCAGCAGCTTAGGGTGGCGGGAGCCGAACACCGGGGAGCTGTTTTTT CASSLGWREPNTGELFF
NA TRBJ2-7 TRBV3-1/TRBV3-2 NA TGTGCCAGCACCTTCTACGAGCAGTACTTC CASTFYEQYF
NA TRBJ1-5 TRBV6-5 NA TGTGCCAGCAGCCGGGGGGACAATCAGCCCCAGCATTTT CASSRGDNQPQHF
NA TRBJ1-1 TRBV18 NA TGTGCCAGCTCACCAATCGGGGGTGACACTGAAGCTTTCTTT CASSPIGGDTEAFF
NA TRBJ2-1 TRBV7-8 TRBD2 TGTGCCAGCAGCTTAGTACCTAGCGGGAGGGGCTCCAATGAGCAGTTCTTC CASSLVPSGRGSNEQFF